The 13 T cell receptor beta chains below were found in one sample sequenced in a study of OX40 agonist ivuxolimab in advanced cancers. Generated by immunoSEQ multiplex PCR, the TCRdb table keeps only in-frame clones and is missing some. Of about 86,000 clones listed, 87% were seen once; the top ten hold over 1.2%. The sequencing here drew on CD4+ or CD8+ T cells sorted from blood, taken in a trial of the OX40 agonist ivuxolimab. These TCRs come from an adult with an advanced solid tumor such as melanoma, head and neck, liver or kidney cancer.

This chain joins TRBV25-1 and TRBJ1-1, with TRBD1 as a possible D gene (5 bases). The V and J ends lost 4 bases and 3 bases respectively, with 15 bases between them. Germline-derived CDR1 and CDR2 are MGHDK and SYGVNS. The CDR3 totals 15 residues. The CDR3 sequence is CASSALRGIDTEAFF. For the CDR3, the DNA is TGTGCCAGCAGTGCCCTGAGGGGTATCGACACTGAAGCTTTCTTT.

This chain uses TRBV28 with TRBJ1-5; the D is unclear. V lost 10 bases and J lost 0, with 7 bases in between. Germline V lookup: CDR1 MDHEN, CDR2 SYDVKM. The CDR3 is 12 residues long. CDR3 bases: TGTGCCACCCGGAATAGCAATCAGCCCCAGCATTTT. It yields the protein CATRNSNQPQHF.

The CDR3 loop reads CASSSHSPYEQYF. As DNA, the CDR3 is TGTGCCAGCAGTTCCCACTCTCCCTACGAGCAGTACTTC. The gene calls are TRBV6-8 and TRBJ2-7; no clear D. Per the germline V gene, CDR1 is MNHGY and CDR2 is SAAAGT. The CDR3 extends over 13 amino acids. Deletions cut 4 bases from V and 2 bases from J, with 9 bases between.

The chain links TRBV19 to TRBJ1-6; D call uncertain. This CDR3 has 16 amino acids. Trimming removed 3 bases from V and 0 bases from J, with 9 bases in between. Per the germline V gene, CDR1 is LNHDA and CDR2 is SQIVND (reference sequence). This chain's CDR3 is CASSIQVGSYNSPLHF. The CDR3 DNA sequence: TGTGCCAGTAGTATCCAGGTGGGCTCCTATAATTCACCCCTCCACTTT.

The J gene is TRBJ2-5, the V gene TRBV2, with 7 positions matching TRBD2. Per germline, CDR1 SNHLY and CDR2 FYNNEI. This CDR3 contains 13 residues. V lost 7 bases, J lost 4 bases, and 6 bases stayed unmatched. CDR3 DNA: TGTGCCAGCAAGGGAGGGGATGGAGAGACCCAGTACTTC. Translating it yields CASKGGDGETQYF.

This sequence joins TRBV28 and TRBJ2-7; D might be TRBD1 (7 bases). CDR3 length: 15 amino acids. V was cut by 7 bases and J by 2 bases, with 18 bases left in between. The germline CDR1 and CDR2 sequences are MDHEN and SYDVKM. The CDR3 spells CASTIPGDRAYEQYF. CDR3 in DNA: TGTGCCAGCACCATACCGGGGGACAGAGCCTACGAGCAGTACTTC. The full variable domain, with the rest looked up from reference TRBV28 and TRBJ2-7, is DVKVTQSSRYLVKRTGEKVFLECVQDMDHENMFWYRQDPGLGLRLIYFSYDVKMKEKGDIPEGYSVSREKKERFSLILESASTNQTSMYLCASTIPGDRAYEQYFGPGTRLTVT.

The chain combines TRBV27 with TRBJ1-1, with 9 bases identical to TRBD1. The CDR3 spans 13 residues. V was pared by 6 bases and J by 5 bases, with 4 bases of the junction left unmatched. Germline CDR1 MNHEY, CDR2 SMNVEV (reference sequence). CDR3 nucleotide sequence: TGTGCCAGCAGGGGACAGGGATCGACTGAAGCTTTCTTT. This encodes CASRGQGSTEAFF.

This clone occurred once. V usage is TRBV5-1 and J usage is TRBJ2-7; 7 bases are shared with TRBD1. This CDR3 has 14 residues. Germline lookup yields CDR1 SGHRS and CDR2 YFSETQ. With 4 bases clipped from V and 7 bases from J, the junction kept 11 bases outside the gene matches. The CDR3 bases are TGCGCCAGCAGCACCGGGACAGCCAAGGGGGAGCAGTACTTC. Translation gives CASSTGTAKGEQYF.

Here the CDR3 DNA reads TGTGCCAGTAGTTCCGACTCGGGTGAAAAACTGTTTTTT. It codes for CASSSDSGEKLFF. The rearrangement links TRBV19 to TRBJ1-4; D is undetermined. CDR3 length: 13 amino acids. Looked up from germline, CDR1 is LNHDA and CDR2 is SQIVND (reference sequence). The germline V and J ends were trimmed by 5 bases and 7 bases, with 11 bases remaining between them.

V and J are TRBV7-9 and TRBJ1-5, with D unclear. Germline V gene data show CDR1 as SEHNR and CDR2 as FQNEAQ (reference sequence). Trimming removed 0 bases at V and 7 bases at J, with 10 bases between. The CDR3 runs to 14 residues. In nucleotides, the CDR3 is TGTGCCAGCAGCTTAGCGGCCCCGGGGCAGCCCCAGCATTTT. Its translation: CASSLAAPGQPQHF.

CDR3 sequence (DNA): TGTGCCATCAGTGAGGGGTATAGCAATCAGCCCCAGCATTTT. Translating gives CAISEGYSNQPQHF. The chain employs TRBV10-3 and TRBJ1-5; D unclear. The germline V gene has CDR1 ENHRY and CDR2 SYGVKD. CDR3 length: 14 residues. Deletions cut 2 bases from V and 0 bases from J, with 5 bases between.

This clone was found once. This rearrangement joins TRBV5-1 to TRBJ1-4; a weak D match, TRBD1 (5 bases). This CDR3 region has 14 residues. Trimming removed 4 bases at V and 8 bases at J, with 15 bases between. Looked up from germline, CDR1 is SGHRS and CDR2 is YFSETQ. The CDR3 bases are TGCGCCAGCAGCGGGGGACTGATGGGGGAAAAACTGTTTTTT. Translating gives CASSGGLMGEKLFF. Full variable domain (outside the CDR3, taken from reference TRBV5-1 and TRBJ1-4): KAGVTQTPRYLIKTRGQQVTLSCSPISGHRSVSWYQQTPGQGLQFLFEYFSETQRNKGNFPGRFSGRQFSNSRSEMNVSTLELGDSALYLCASSGGLMGEKLFFGSGTQLSVL.

The chain uses TRBV18 and TRBJ2-1; no firm D call. This CDR3 contains 14 residues. The germline gives CDR1 KGHSH, CDR2 LQKENI. With 3 bases removed from V and 4 bases from J, the gap between germline ends came to 10 bases. This CDR3 reads CASSPSGGYNEQFF. The DNA for the CDR3 is TGTGCCAGCTCACCCTCGGGCGGTTACAATGAGCAGTTCTTC.